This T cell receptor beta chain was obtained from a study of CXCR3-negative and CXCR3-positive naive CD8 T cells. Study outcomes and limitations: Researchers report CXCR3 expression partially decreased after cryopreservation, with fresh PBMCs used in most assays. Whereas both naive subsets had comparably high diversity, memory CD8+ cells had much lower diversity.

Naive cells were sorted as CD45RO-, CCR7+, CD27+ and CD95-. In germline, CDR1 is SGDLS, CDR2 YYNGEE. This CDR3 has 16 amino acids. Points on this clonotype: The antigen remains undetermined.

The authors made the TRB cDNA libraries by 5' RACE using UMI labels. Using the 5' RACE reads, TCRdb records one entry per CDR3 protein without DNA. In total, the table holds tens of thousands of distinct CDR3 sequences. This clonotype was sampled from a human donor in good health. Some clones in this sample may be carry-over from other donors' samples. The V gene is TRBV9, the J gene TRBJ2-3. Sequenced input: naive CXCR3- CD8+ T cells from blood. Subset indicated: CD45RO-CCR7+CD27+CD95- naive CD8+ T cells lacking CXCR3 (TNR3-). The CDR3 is CASSVVPEGSTDTQYF.